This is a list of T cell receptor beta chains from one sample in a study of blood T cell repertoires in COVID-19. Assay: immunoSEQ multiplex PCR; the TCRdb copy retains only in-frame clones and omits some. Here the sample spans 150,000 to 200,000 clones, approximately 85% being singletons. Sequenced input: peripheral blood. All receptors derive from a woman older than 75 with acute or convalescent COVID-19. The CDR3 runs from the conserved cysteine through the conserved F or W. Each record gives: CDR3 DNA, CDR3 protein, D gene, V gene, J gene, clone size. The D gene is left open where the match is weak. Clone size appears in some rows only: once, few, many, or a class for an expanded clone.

TGCGCCAGCAGCCCTTTAGCGGGGGTGGGCGTGGGAGATACGCAGTATTTT	CASSPLAGVGVGDTQYF	TRBD2	TRBV4-1	TRBJ2-3	.
TGTGCCATCAGTGAGAGAACAGAAGCTTTCTTT	CAISERTEAFF	.	TRBV10-3	TRBJ1-1	.
TGTGCCAGCAGTTCAAGGACAGGATACCCGTTGAACACTGAAGCTTTCTTT	CASSSRTGYPLNTEAFF	TRBD1	TRBV27	TRBJ1-1	.
TGCGCCAGCAGCCCCGCTTCGGGACAGGGAACATACGAGCAGTACTTC	CASSPASGQGTYEQYF	TRBD1	TRBV5-1	TRBJ2-7	.
TGTGCCAGCTCACCCTCAGGACAGGGTCCCGAGCAGTACTTC	CASSPSGQGPEQYF	TRBD1	TRBV18	TRBJ2-7	.
TGTGCCAGCAGCACAACGGGGCAAGAGACCCAGTACTTC	CASSTTGQETQYF	.	TRBV7-7	TRBJ2-5	.
TGTGCCAGCAGCGGATCAGGCTCCTATAATTCACCCCTCCACTTT	CASSGSGSYNSPLHF	.	TRBV5-6	TRBJ1-6	.
TGCGCCAGCAGCTCTCTGGGGGGGGAGACCCAGTACTTC	CASSSLGGETQYF	TRBD2	TRBV5-1	TRBJ2-5	.
TGTGCCAGCAGCCAAGCGAGCCCCAGGGGGAACACTGAAGCTTTCTTT	CASSQASPRGNTEAFF	.	TRBV14	TRBJ1-1	.
TGTGCCAGCAGCTTAGCTCGGGGGGTTCTGTTCTTC	CASSLARGVLFF	TRBD2	TRBV11-2	TRBJ2-1	.
TGCGCCAGCAGCCAACCGGGACAGGGGGTAACCCAGGAAGCTTTCTTT	CASSQPGQGVTQEAFF	TRBD1	TRBV4-1	TRBJ1-1	.
TGTGCCAGCAGCTTAGGGAGGAGGGCAGGGTTAACTGAAGCTTTCTTT	CASSLGRRAGLTEAFF	.	TRBV7-6	TRBJ1-1	.
TGTGCCAGTAGACTAGCGGGGGGGCCTCATGAGCAGTTCTTC	CASRLAGGPHEQFF	TRBD2	TRBV19	TRBJ2-1	.
TGTGCCAGCAGTGAATCGCGGCTAGCGGGGAGCACAGATACGCAGTATTTT	CASSESRLAGSTDTQYF	TRBD2	TRBV6-1	TRBJ2-3	.
TGCGCCAGCAGCTTGGCCGCGGGAGAGGGTGGCTACACCTTC	CASSLAAGEGGYTF	.	TRBV5-1	TRBJ1-2	.
TGTGCCAGCAGTCGATCCGGGACAGGGGTGGCCGGGGAGCTGTTTTTT	CASSRSGTGVAGELFF	TRBD1	TRBV25-1	TRBJ2-2	.
TGTGCCAGTAGTTCCACAGGGGGCAGCGAGACCCAGTACTTC	CASSSTGGSETQYF	TRBD1	TRBV19	TRBJ2-5	.
TGTGCCAGCAGCTTACGGCAGGGTAGCTCCTATAATTCACCCCTCCACTTT	CASSLRQGSSYNSPLHF	.	TRBV7-2	TRBJ1-6	few
TGTGCCAGCAGCGACGACAGGGTAGGAGGCTACACCTTC	CASSDDRVGGYTF	TRBD1	TRBV5-4	TRBJ1-2	.
TGTGCCAGCAGCTTAGATGAGAGGGAGTCGGCCTACGAGCAGTACTTC	CASSLDERESAYEQYF	.	TRBV11-2	TRBJ2-7	.
TGCGCCAGCAGCTTGGGCTCTGGAGGGGGCCATGAGCAGTTCTTC	CASSLGSGGGHEQFF	.	TRBV5-1	TRBJ2-1	.
TGTGCCAGTAGTCCACAGGGTCTCGGTGGCTACACCTTC	CASSPQGLGGYTF	.	TRBV19	TRBJ1-2	.
TGTGCCAGTAGCCCAAGCGGGAGGGCCTCCAATGAGCAGTTCTTC	CASSPSGRASNEQFF	TRBD2	TRBV19	TRBJ2-1	.
TGCGCCAGCAGGCTCTCTATGCGTGGCACAGATACGCAGTATTTT	CASRLSMRGTDTQYF	.	TRBV5-1	TRBJ2-3	.
TGTGCCAGCAGCTACAGGGGCCCCAATCAGCCCCAGCATTTT	CASSYRGPNQPQHF	TRBD1	TRBV7-2	TRBJ1-5	.
TGTGCCAGCAGTTACGACAGTCCGAACACTGAAGCTTTCTTT	CASSYDSPNTEAFF	.	TRBV6-2/TRBV6-3	TRBJ1-1	.
TGTGCCAGCAGTCCCCGGTCGGAGCAGTACTTC	CASSPRSEQYF	.	TRBV6-6	TRBJ2-7	.
TGTGCCAGCAGCCGGTGGGGGACAGGGGCAGAGACCCAGTACTTC	CASSRWGTGAETQYF	TRBD1	TRBV7-7	TRBJ2-5	.
TGTGCCAGCAGTTTGACAGGGCACAATTCACCCCTCCACTTT	CASSLTGHNSPLHF	TRBD1	TRBV7-2	TRBJ1-6	.
TGTGCCAGCAGCCCGGGATTGGGTTCTGGAAACACCATATATTTT	CASSPGLGSGNTIYF	.	TRBV11-3	TRBJ1-3	.
TGTGCCAGCAGCTTACCAAGACAGGGGGCTTACGAGCAGTACTTC	CASSLPRQGAYEQYF	TRBD1	TRBV7-8	TRBJ2-7	.
TGTGCCAGCTCCCCGGCGGAGGGTTCGAACACTGAAGCTTTCTTT	CASSPAEGSNTEAFF	.	TRBV18	TRBJ1-1	.
TGTGCCAGCAGCTTAGGACTAGCGGGATCCAATGAGCAGTTCTTC	CASSLGLAGSNEQFF	TRBD2	TRBV11-1	TRBJ2-1	.
TGTGCCAGCAGTGAAGAAGCAGGGAACTATGGCTACACCTTC	CASSEEAGNYGYTF	.	TRBV6-1	TRBJ1-2	.
TGTGCCAGCAGCAAAGCGGGGGGGCCACTCAGCTCCTACGAGCAGTACTTC	CASSKAGGPLSSYEQYF	.	TRBV21-1	TRBJ2-7	.
TGTGCCAGCAGCGCTCTTACAGGGGACGAGCAGTACTTC	CASSALTGDEQYF	TRBD1	TRBV7-9	TRBJ2-7	.
TGCGCCAGCAGCTTGGAGTTTAGCCCGTCGGGTGAGCAGTTCTTC	CASSLEFSPSGEQFF	.	TRBV5-1	TRBJ2-1	.
TGTGCCAGCAGCCAGGAGGAGACCCAGTACTTC	CASSQEETQYF	.	TRBV3-1/TRBV3-2	TRBJ2-5	.
TGTGCCTGGAGTTTTAGGACAGGAGCTGGCTACACCTTC	CAWSFRTGAGYTF	TRBD1	TRBV30	TRBJ1-2	.
TGTGCCAGCAGTTTCCCTTTGGCGGGGGGCCACCCAGAGACCCAGTACTTC	CASSFPLAGGHPETQYF	TRBD2	TRBV6-2/TRBV6-3	TRBJ2-5	.
TGTGCCAGCAGCCAACAGGAAACTCCCTACGAGCAGTACTTC	CASSQQETPYEQYF	.	TRBV14	TRBJ2-7	.
TGTGCCAGCAGTCCACCGCGACAGGGGGCGGGGTACAATGAGCAGTTCTTC	CASSPPRQGAGYNEQFF	TRBD1	TRBV6-2/TRBV6-3	TRBJ2-1	.
TGTGCCAGTAGTCTCCCCGGGGTGAACACTGAAGCTTTCTTT	CASSLPGVNTEAFF	.	TRBV19	TRBJ1-1	few
TGTGCCAGCAGCTTGGGAACGGACAGGGGATATGGCTACACCTTC	CASSLGTDRGYGYTF	TRBD1	TRBV5-8	TRBJ1-2	.
TGTGCCAGCACCCTAGGGGCAGGGGGCGGCTACACCTTC	CASTLGAGGGYTF	TRBD1	TRBV12-3/TRBV12-4	TRBJ1-2	.
TGTGCCAGCTCACCCTGGGGCAGAACTGAAGCTTTCTTT	CASSPWGRTEAFF	.	TRBV18	TRBJ1-1	once
TGTGCCAGCAGCGGGCAGGGGGCCTCCTACGAGCAGTACTTC	CASSGQGASYEQYF	TRBD1	TRBV5-4	TRBJ2-7	.
TGCGCCAGCAGCTTGGTCTCAGGGGGGACTGGAAACACCATATATTTT	CASSLVSGGTGNTIYF	TRBD1	TRBV5-1	TRBJ1-3	.
TGCAGCGTTAGGGGAGGGTACTACGAGCAGTACTTC	CSVRGGYYEQYF	TRBD2	TRBV29-1	TRBJ2-7	.
TGTGCCAGCGAAGCGGGGGAGGGGGGCAATCAGCCCCAGCATTTT	CASEAGEGGNQPQHF	.	TRBV19	TRBJ1-5	.
TGCGCCAGCAGCCCGGGGGGGCCCACAGATACGCAGTATTTT	CASSPGGPTDTQYF	TRBD2	TRBV5-1	TRBJ2-3	.
TGTGCCAGCAGTGCGAGCGGGGGGCGGAATGAGCAGTTCTTC	CASSASGGRNEQFF	TRBD2	TRBV25-1	TRBJ2-1	once
TGTGCCAGCAGCTTGGACCTAGGCGGGGAGCTGTTTTTT	CASSLDLGGELFF	.	TRBV5-4	TRBJ2-2	.
TGTGCCAGTAGTACGAACCCGGGACTTAGGCTAGCCAAAAACATTCAGTACTTC	CASSTNPGLRLAKNIQYF	.	TRBV19	TRBJ2-4	.
TGTGCCAGCAGCCCCCCTCGAGGGGGCACTGAAGCTTTCTTT	CASSPPRGGTEAFF	.	TRBV6-5	TRBJ1-1	.
TGTGCCAGCAGCCAGATTACAGGGGGGGCTGAAAAACTGTTTTTT	CASSQITGGAEKLFF	TRBD1	TRBV14	TRBJ1-4	.
TGTGCCAGCAGCTTTGACAGGGGAGGTGGCTACACCTTC	CASSFDRGGGYTF	TRBD1	TRBV5-4	TRBJ1-2	.
TGTGCCATCAGTGAGGGACAGCAGCTTAACAATGAGCAGTTCTTC	CAISEGQQLNNEQFF	.	TRBV10-3	TRBJ2-1	.
TGTGCCAGCTCACAGGGGGCTGGAACTGAAGCTTTCTTT	CASSQGAGTEAFF	TRBD1	TRBV6-4	TRBJ1-1	few